This T cell receptor (beta chain) was sequenced in a study of blood T cell repertoires in COVID-19. For the study at large: COVID-19 samples from acute and convalescent phases originated in the United States, Italy and Spain. Sources were T cells, B-cell-depleted T cells, or PBMCs; the material itself was cDNA or gDNA.

Method: immunoSEQ multiplex PCR; TCRdb's copy keeps in-frame clones and lacks some. Among about 360,000 clones listed, around 84% were seen once. This receptor was obtained from a human donor in a cohort sampled during active COVID-19. Sequenced sample: peripheral blood.

CDR3 amino acids: CASSQTAGGDDNEQFF. The CDR3 DNA reads as TGTGCCAGCAGCCAAACGGCGGGCGGTGATGACAATGAGCAGTTCTTC. V is TRBV7-9 and J is TRBJ2-1, with a possible D match to TRBD2 (5 bases). The germline CDR1 and CDR2 sequences are SEHNR and FQNEAQ (reference sequence). CDR3 size: 16 residues. Between the trimmed V and J ends, which lost 5 bases and 5 bases, there was a span of 19 bases.